The rows below give T cell receptor beta chains drawn from one sample of a study of shared clonotypes between healthy human individuals. Method: immunoSEQ multiplex PCR; TCRdb's copy keeps in-frame clones and lacks some. This table has about 710,000 clones, over 60% appearing once. Sequenced input: memory CD4+ T cells sorted from blood. The source is a woman under 40 in good health. Both conserved end residues are part of each CDR3. D genes are given only for firm matches. Only some rows state a clone size, as once, few, many or a class for expanded clones.

cdr3_aa cdr3_nt d_call j_call clone_size v_call
CASSPPSGISHTIYF TGTGCCAGCTCACCACCCTCAGGGATCAGTCACACCATATATTTT - TRBJ1-3 - TRBV18
CASSFQGGQETQYF TGTGCCAGCAGCTTTCAAGGGGGACAAGAGACCCAGTACTTC - TRBJ2-5 - TRBV7-8
CASSSTGKQFF TGTGCCAGCAGTTCCACAGGGAAGCAGTTCTTC - TRBJ2-1 - TRBV27
CASSKALFGRDEHGTDTQYF TGTGCCAGCAGCAAAGCGCTTTTTGGGCGGGATGAACATGGGACAGATACGCAGTATTTT - TRBJ2-3 few TRBV21-1
CATSRDGKLAGITDTQYF TGTGCCACCAGCAGAGATGGGAAACTAGCGGGGATCACAGATACGCAGTATTTT TRBD2 TRBJ2-3 - TRBV15
CASSLALNDWNTEAFF TGTGCCAGCAGCTTGGCCTTAAATGACTGGAACACTGAAGCTTTCTTT - TRBJ1-1 once TRBV5-6
CASSVRETQYF TGTGCCAGCAGTGTACGAGAGACCCAGTACTTC - TRBJ2-5 - TRBV6-5
CSVKQGAHYTDTQYF TGCAGCGTGAAACAGGGGGCCCATTATACAGATACGCAGTATTTT TRBD1 TRBJ2-3 few TRBV29-1
CASSLRPGGRELFF TGTGCCAGCAGCTTAAGGCCAGGGGGACGAGAGCTGTTTTTT TRBD1 TRBJ2-2 - TRBV7-2
CAWSVRGGNSPLHF TGTGCCTGGAGTGTACGAGGGGGGAATTCACCCCTCCACTTT - TRBJ1-6 - TRBV30
CSVRSGPGKTDTQYF TGCAGCGTCCGTTCGGGGCCAGGGAAGACAGATACGCAGTATTTT - TRBJ2-3 - TRBV29-1
CASSRDTGGLYQPQHF TGTGCCAGCAGTAGGGATACAGGGGGCTTATATCAGCCCCAGCATTTT TRBD1 TRBJ1-5 - TRBV5-5
CASSSGTADAYEQYF TGCGCCAGCAGCTCAGGGACAGCCGACGCCTACGAGCAGTACTTC TRBD1 TRBJ2-7 many TRBV5-1
CASSSGTGTTHNEQFF TGTGCCAGCAGTTCGGGGACTGGAACCACACACAATGAGCAGTTCTTC - TRBJ2-1 - TRBV27
CASSLTPRDRGHRQPQHF TGTGCCAGCAGCTTGACCCCCCGGGACAGGGGGCATCGTCAGCCCCAGCATTTT TRBD1 TRBJ1-5 - TRBV11-2
CASSSGTSGPSRQQYF TGTGCCAGCAGCTCTGGGACTAGCGGGCCCTCCCGGCAGCAGTACTTC TRBD2 TRBJ2-7 - TRBV5-4
CASRQGADIQYF TGTGCCAGTCGACAGGGGGCGGACATTCAGTACTTC TRBD1 TRBJ2-4 - TRBV19
CASSLGNEQFF TGTGCCAGCAGCCTGGGGAATGAGCAGTTCTTC - TRBJ2-1 few TRBV14
CASSPRTSGRYNEQFF TGCGCCAGCAGCCCGCGGACTAGCGGGAGGTACAATGAGCAGTTCTTC TRBD2 TRBJ2-1 few TRBV5-1
CASSRAVGSNQPQHF TGTGCCAGCAGCCGCGCCGTCGGGAGCAATCAGCCCCAGCATTTT - TRBJ1-5 - TRBV28
CASSEETGTYEQYF TGTGCCAGCAGTGAGGAGACAGGTACCTACGAGCAGTACTTC - TRBJ2-7 - TRBV25-1
CATSRDWTGGTGELFF TGTGCCACCAGCAGAGATTGGACAGGGGGCACCGGGGAGCTGTTTTTT TRBD1 TRBJ2-2 few TRBV15
CASSLGQTGSNEKLFF TGCGCCAGCAGCTTGGGACAAACCGGGTCTAATGAAAAACTGTTTTTT - TRBJ1-4 - TRBV5-1
CATGDHNEKLFF TGTGCCACAGGGGACCATAATGAAAAACTGTTTTTT - TRBJ1-4 - TRBV15
CASSLGDSTYEQYF TGTGCCAGCAGCTTAGGGGACTCGACCTACGAGCAGTACTTC - TRBJ2-7 - TRBV7-8
CASSYVGQGVGYTF TGTGCCAGCAGTTACGTAGGACAGGGGGTCGGCTACACCTTC TRBD1 TRBJ1-2 - TRBV6-6
CASRWSNQPQHF TGTGCCAGTAGATGGAGCAATCAGCCCCAGCATTTT - TRBJ1-5 once TRBV19
CASSREWGSGNSYEQYF TGTGCCAGCAGTCGTGAGTGGGGTAGCGGGAACTCCTACGAGCAGTACTTC TRBD2 TRBJ2-7 - TRBV27
CASSLPSGISGELFF TGTGCCAGCAGCTTACCTTCAGGGATTAGCGGGGAGCTGTTTTTT - TRBJ2-2 many TRBV7-8
CASSSGVEEQYF TGTGCCAGCTCATCAGGGGTCGAAGAGCAGTACTTC - TRBJ2-7 - TRBV18
CASSSGQGDDEQYF TGCGCCAGCAGCTCGGGACAGGGGGATGACGAGCAGTACTTC TRBD1 TRBJ2-7 - TRBV5-1
CASSQDERATQYF TGCGCCAGCAGCCAAGATGAGAGGGCGACCCAGTACTTC - TRBJ2-5 - TRBV4-1
CASSLYPSTGNTEAFF TGTGCCAGCAGTTTATACCCATCCACTGGTAACACTGAAGCTTTCTTT - TRBJ1-1 - TRBV28
CASSLYGSANTGELFF TGTGCCAGTAGCCTGTATGGATCGGCGAACACCGGGGAGCTGTTTTTT - TRBJ2-2 - TRBV19
CASSLRRGRGELFF TGTGCCAGCAGTTTAAGACGGGGCAGGGGAGAACTGTTTTTT - TRBJ1-4 - TRBV28
CASTPGDHGNTIYF TGTGCCAGCACCCCAGGCGACCATGGAAACACCATATATTTT - TRBJ1-3 - TRBV7-9
CASSLFSASSYNEQFF TGCGCCAGCAGCTTATTTTCGGCCAGCTCCTACAATGAGCAGTTCTTC - TRBJ2-1 - TRBV5-1
CASSYSGYFTDTQYF TGTGCCAGCAGTTACTCCGGGTACTTCACAGATACGCAGTATTTT - TRBJ2-3 - TRBV6-5
CASSSSRGASTDTQYF TGTGCCAGCAGTAGCTCCCGCGGGGCTAGCACAGATACGCAGTATTTT - TRBJ2-3 - TRBV28
CASTPGQGVNQPQHF TGTGCCAGCACCCCGGGACAGGGGGTCAATCAGCCCCAGCATTTT TRBD1 TRBJ1-5 - TRBV2
CASSLVGTVSSYEQYF TGTGCCAGCAGCTTAGTCGGGACGGTGAGCTCCTACGAGCAGTACTTC - TRBJ2-7 - TRBV11-2
CASSQRTGSKSGNTIYF TGTGCCAGCAGCCAGAGGACAGGGTCAAAATCTGGAAACACCATATATTTT TRBD1 TRBJ1-3 - TRBV5-8